The 4 T cell receptor beta chains in this list originate from one sample, sequenced in a study of cytomegalovirus exposure and HLA in healthy donors. Primers included in the PCR were 60 Vbeta and 13 Jbeta primers. Repertoires were generated with immunoSEQ multiplex PCR, while TCRdb's copy carries only in-frame clones and drops some. The table records about 160,000 clones, roughly 80% of them present only once. What was sequenced was PBMCs. The receptors stem from a male donor in good health and CMV-seropositive.

The chain employs TRBV5-4 and TRBJ2-7, with 10 bases fitting TRBD2. This CDR3 has 16 amino acids. Trimming removed 4 bases from V and 0 bases from J; junction bases left unmatched: 7. Germline V CDR1 and CDR2: SGHNT, YYREEE (reference sequence). The CDR3 nucleotides read TGTGCCAGCAGCCTAGAGGGACTAGCGAGCTCCTACGAGCAGTACTTC. The encoded protein is CASSLEGLASSYEQYF. The whole variable domain, remainder taken from reference TRBV5-4 and TRBJ2-7, is ETGVTQSPTHLIKTRGQQVTLRCSSQSGHNTVSWYQQALGQGPQFIFQYYREEENGRGNFPPRFSGLQFPNYSSELNVNALELDDSALYLCASSLEGLASSYEQYFGPGTRLTVT.

The CDR3 spells CAWRLAGEGGEQFF. CDR3 DNA: TGTGCCTGGAGACTAGCGGGAGAGGGGGGGGAGCAGTTCTTC. The chain couples TRBV30 to TRBJ2-1, with 11 bases identical to TRBD2. Germline V CDR1 and CDR2: GTSNPN, SVGIG (reference sequence). Trimming at V came to 3 bases and at J to 10 bases, leaving 8 bases not matched to a gene. The CDR3 runs 14 residues.

The chain has TRBV20-1 and TRBJ1-1; possibly TRBD1 for D (5 bases). This CDR3 is built from 11 residues. V lost 6 bases, J lost 3 bases, and 8 bases lay in between. Germline V lookup: CDR1 DFQATT, CDR2 SNEGSKA (reference sequence). The DNA for the CDR3 is TGCAGTGCCCCGACAGACACTGAAGCTTTCTTT. Encoded protein: CSAPTDTEAFF.

This clone showed up just once. The rearrangement uses TRBV27 and TRBJ2-2; TRBD2 aligns across 8 bases. Per the germline V gene, CDR1 is MNHEY and CDR2 is SMNVEV (reference sequence). The CDR3 spans 14 residues. Trimming took 0 bases from V and 7 from J; bases not matched to a gene: 1. The CDR3 loop reads CASSLSAGGGELFF. DNA of the CDR3: TGTGCCAGCAGTTTATCGGCGGGAGGCGGGGAGCTGTTTTTT.